The 14 T cell receptor beta chains below come from one sample, sequenced in a study of CD4+ T cells in melanoma (dated by TCRdb to the early 2020s). The library was built by means of the immunoSEQ multiplex PCR assay. The immuneACCESS repertoire file appears here via TCRdb, limited to in-frame rearrangements. These files lack a portion of the clones; in checked studies, under half of the deficit traces to unresolved V genes, and the cause of the others is not known. This sample comprises around 110,000 clones, roughly 90% of them detected only once. The ten largest make up 2.5% to 3.5% of the sample. The sequenced sample consisted of peripheral blood. The receptors come from a human donor with melanoma.

The CDR3 DNA sequence: TGTGCCAGCAGCCCAGATAGGAAGATGGCCTCCTACGAGCAGTACTTC. This encodes CASSPDRKMASYEQYF. The chain employs TRBV11-3 and TRBJ2-7; D is ambiguous. Germline CDR1 and CDR2: SGHNT and YENEEA. The V and J ends lost 5 bases and 0 bases respectively, with 17 bases between them. CDR3 length equals 16 residues.

This chain joins TRBV5-3 and TRBJ2-7; D is undetermined. TRBV5-3 counts as an open reading frame of uncertain function. V was trimmed by 0 bases and J by 2 bases, leaving 12 bases between them. This CDR3 spans 15 amino acids. CDR3 DNA sequence: TGTGCCAGAAGCTTGGCCCCTTCGAGCCCCTACGAGCAGTACTTC. It codes for CARSLAPSSPYEQYF.

The chain has TRBV2 and TRBJ2-7; no clear D. The CDR3 spans 12 residues. The V gene's germline CDR1 is SNHLY and CDR2 FYNNEI. V was clipped by 5 bases and J by 3 bases, with 8 bases between them. CDR3 loop: CASSPSGYEQYF. The CDR3 coding sequence is TGTGCCAGCAGTCCATCTGGCTACGAGCAGTACTTC.

This chain's CDR3 is CASSVLAGGKDTQYF. As DNA, the CDR3 is TGTGCCAGCAGTGTACTAGCGGGAGGGAAAGATACGCAGTATTTT. This chain connects TRBV28 to TRBJ2-3, with 13 bases that match TRBD2. The V gene's germline CDR1 is MDHEN and CDR2 SYDVKM. The length of the CDR3 is 15 residues. V lost 5 bases to trimming and J lost 5 bases; unmatched junction nucleotides: 4.

This clone showed up just once. The chain uses TRBV7-9 and TRBJ2-1, with D possibly TRBD2 on 6 matching bases. CDR3 length equals 16 residues. The ends were cut back, 5 bases at V and 3 bases at J, with 17 bases in the middle. From germline, CDR1 is SEHNR and CDR2 FQNEAQ (reference sequence). CDR3 in DNA: TGTGCCAGCAGCCGCGTAATTGGCGGGATCTACAATGAGCAGTTCTTC. Protein product: CASSRVIGGIYNEQFF.

This clone showed up just a few times. The J gene is TRBJ2-3, the V gene TRBV29-1, with D possibly being TRBD1 or TRBD2 (6 bases each). V was pared by 5 bases and J by 4 bases, with 10 bases between. From germline, CDR1 is SQVTM and CDR2 ANQGSEA. This CDR3 contains 12 residues. This chain's CDR3 is CSVLGGPDTQYF. The CDR3 DNA reads as TGCAGCGTTCTAGGGGGGCCAGATACGCAGTATTTT.

The chain combines TRBV4-1 with TRBJ2-1; D is unclear. Trimming cost V 1 base and J 9 bases, with 10 bases left between them. The CDR3 runs to 13 residues. Germline V gives CDR1 MGHRA, CDR2 YSYEKL. CDR3 DNA sequence: TGCGCCAGCAGCCAAGTTGATGCTACTGAGCAGTTCTTC. It codes for CASSQVDATEQFF.

The chain carries TRBV27 and TRBJ1-3, with D hard to call. Germline V lookup: CDR1 MNHEY, CDR2 SMNVEV (reference sequence). This CDR3 contains 13 residues. Trimming took 3 bases from V and 3 from J, leaving 6 bases between them. CDR3 protein: CASSFGNGNTIYF. Written as DNA, the CDR3 is TGTGCCAGCAGTTTTGGGAATGGAAACACCATATATTTT.

This sequence joins TRBV5-1 and TRBJ2-3; D tentatively reads TRBD1 or TRBD2 (6 bases each). This CDR3 has 14 residues. The germline V gene has CDR1 SGHRS and CDR2 YFSETQ. V dropped 2 bases and J dropped 4 bases, with 11 bases sitting between them. The CDR3 bases are TGCGCCAGCAGCTTTGGGGGGCGGGCAGATACGCAGTATTTT. Translated: CASSFGGRADTQYF.

The chain combines TRBV29-1 with TRBJ2-7; possibly TRBD1 for D (6 bases). CDR1 and CDR2 from the germline V gene are SQVTM and ANQGSEA. CDR3 length equals 12 residues. The ends were cut back, 4 bases at V and 3 bases at J, with 10 bases in the middle. The CDR3 region is CSVVPTGYEQYF. CDR3 nucleotide sequence: TGCAGCGTTGTCCCGACAGGCTACGAGCAGTACTTC.

This rearrangement joins TRBV7-3 to TRBJ1-1; no firm D call. The CDR3 covers 15 residues. The germline V and J ends were trimmed by 1 base and 0 bases, with 9 bases remaining between them. Germline assignment: CDR1 SGHTA and CDR2 FQGTGA. The CDR3: CASSLSTALNTEAFF. The CDR3 region has the DNA TGTGCCAGCAGCTTAAGCACAGCATTGAACACTGAAGCTTTCTTT. Based on the CDR3 plus reference TRBV7-3 and TRBJ1-1, the full variable domain is GAGVSQTPSNKVTEKGKYVELRCDPISGHTALYWYRQSLGQGPEFLIYFQGTGAADDSGLPNDRFFAVRPEGSVSTLKIQRTERGDSAVYLCASSLSTALNTEAFFGQGTRLTVV.

The V call is TRBV4-1, the J call TRBJ1-2; 7 bases match TRBD1. The V gene end was trimmed by 4 bases and the J gene end by 3 bases; junction bases not matched to a gene: 2. Germline CDR1 and CDR2: MGHRA and YSYEKL. This CDR3 comprises 13 residues. CDR3 DNA sequence: TGCGCCAGCAGCCGGGACAGTTACTATGGCTACACCTTC. It yields the protein CASSRDSYYGYTF.

The chain uses TRBV19 and TRBJ1-5; a weak D match, TRBD1 (6 bases). Trimming left V 6 bases short and J 0 bases short, with 15 bases between. This CDR3 is 16 amino acids long. Germline V gives CDR1 LNHDA, CDR2 SQIVND (reference sequence). For the CDR3, the DNA is TGTGCCAGTAGCCAGCCACGGGGGCTTAGCAATCAGCCCCAGCATTTT. This gives the protein CASSQPRGLSNQPQHF.

The chain joins TRBV5-1 to TRBJ1-4; a weak D match, TRBD1 (5 bases). This CDR3 has 17 residues. Germline CDR1 and CDR2: SGHRS and YFSETQ. V was clipped by 4 bases and J by 6 bases, with 22 bases between them. The DNA for the CDR3 is TGCGCCAGCAGCCGAACTCCCCCCGGGACCTTGGATGAAAAACTGTTTTTT. Amino acid sequence: CASSRTPPGTLDEKLFF.